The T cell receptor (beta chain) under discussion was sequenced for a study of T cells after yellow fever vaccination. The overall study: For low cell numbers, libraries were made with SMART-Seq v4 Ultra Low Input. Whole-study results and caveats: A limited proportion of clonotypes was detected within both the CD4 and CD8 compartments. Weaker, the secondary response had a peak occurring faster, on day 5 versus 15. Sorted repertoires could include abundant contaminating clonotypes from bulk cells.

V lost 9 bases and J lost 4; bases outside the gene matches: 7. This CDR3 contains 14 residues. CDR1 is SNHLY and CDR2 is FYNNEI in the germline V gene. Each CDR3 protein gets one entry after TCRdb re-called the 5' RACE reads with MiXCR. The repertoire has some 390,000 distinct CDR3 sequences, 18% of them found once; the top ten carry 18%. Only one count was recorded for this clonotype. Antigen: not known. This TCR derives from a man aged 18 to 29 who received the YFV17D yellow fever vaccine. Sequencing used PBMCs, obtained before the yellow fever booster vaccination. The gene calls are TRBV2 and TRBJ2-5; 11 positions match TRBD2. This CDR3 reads CARASGGPSETQYF. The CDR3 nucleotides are TGTGCCAGAGCTAGCGGGGGGCCTTCAGAGACCCAGTACTTC.